Listed here are 8 T cell receptor beta chains from one sample, sequenced in a study of T cell repertoires in cytomegalovirus infection. TCRdb re-called the reads through MiXCR, storing one row per CDR3 protein. The sample has over 100,000 distinct CDR3 sequences, about 30% seen once. These receptors have no identified antigens. Sequencing was performed on CD8+ T cells from cultured PBMCs, taken from culture after CMV antigen stimulation. The receptors were gathered from a human donor in good health (CMV status not recorded). Some clones in this sample may be carry-over from other donors' samples.

Turning to this clonotype: Possible read error: a much larger clone is one base away. The CDR3 DNA follows: TGTGCCAGCAGCGGGATCGAAACCGGGGAGCTGTTTTTT. Its protein product is CASSGIETGELFF. V and J are TRBV11-1 and TRBJ2-2; no reliable D call. Deletions cut 5 bases from V and 5 bases from J, with 9 bases between. CDR1 is SGHAT and CDR2 is FQDESV in the germline V gene (reference sequence). The CDR3 is 13 amino acids.

V is TRBV28 and J is TRBJ2-7; D possibly corresponds to TRBD1 (5 bases). Germline V lookup: CDR1 MDHEN, CDR2 SYDVKM. The V and J ends lost 3 bases and 5 bases respectively, with 17 bases between them. The CDR3 consists of 15 residues. CDR3 nucleotide sequence: TGTGCCAGCAGTTTGTATCAGGGAAATTTCCACGAGCAGTACTTC. It encodes CASSLYQGNFHEQYF.

This chain connects TRBV5-6 to TRBJ1-1; D is unclear. Per the germline V gene, CDR1 is SGHDT and CDR2 is YYEEEE. The CDR3 contains 14 residues. Trimming removed 4 bases from V and 5 bases from J, with 15 bases in between. CDR3 DNA: TGTGCCAGCAGCCTTGGGTACGGGGAAACTGAAGCTTTCTTT. It codes for CASSLGYGETEAFF.

This clonotype was seen many times. The chain links TRBV6-1 to TRBJ2-7; D might be TRBD1 (6 bases). Trimming took off 8 bases at V and 0 bases at J, with 17 bases between the two ends. Per germline, CDR1 MNHNS and CDR2 SASEGT. CDR3 length equals 15 residues. The CDR3 protein is CASGGDGTTSYEQYF. CDR3 DNA sequence: TGTGCCAGCGGGGGCGACGGGACAACCTCCTACGAGCAGTACTTC.

The chain couples TRBV12-5 to TRBJ2-5; D unclear. The CDR3 is 12 residues long. Germline CDR1 reads LGHNT; CDR2 reads FRNRAP. Trimming removed 7 bases from V and 5 bases from J, with 11 bases in between. The CDR3 protein is CASALPRETQYF. Here the CDR3 DNA reads TGTGCTAGTGCCCTACCCAGGGAGACCCAGTACTTC.

This clonotype has at least ten counts. The chain couples TRBV7-8 to TRBJ1-5; 8 bases are a match to TRBD1. In germline, CDR1 is SGHVS, CDR2 FQNEAQ. This CDR3 is 16 amino acids long. With 5 bases clipped from V and 0 bases from J, the junction kept 6 bases outside the gene matches. The CDR3 loop is CASSPGTGYSNQPQHF. The CDR3 nucleotides are TGTGCCAGCAGCCCCGGGACAGGCTATAGCAATCAGCCCCAGCATTTT.

This chain joins TRBV28 and TRBJ2-1; a weak D match, TRBD1 (5 bases). The CDR3 runs 11 residues. Germline CDR1 MDHEN, CDR2 SYDVKM. Deletions cut 6 bases from V and 7 bases from J, with 7 bases between. The CDR3 DNA is TGTGCCAGCAGCCAGGGTAATGAGCAGTTCTTC. As protein: CASSQGNEQFF.

CDR3 bases: TGTGCCAGCAACCGGGGTTTTGGCACTGAAGCTTTCTTT. Translating it yields CASNRGFGTEAFF. The chain recombines TRBV6-5 with TRBJ1-1; D gene unclear. V lost 7 bases and J lost 4, with 13 bases in between. The CDR3 totals 13 residues. CDR1 is MNHEY and CDR2 is SVGAGI in the germline V gene.